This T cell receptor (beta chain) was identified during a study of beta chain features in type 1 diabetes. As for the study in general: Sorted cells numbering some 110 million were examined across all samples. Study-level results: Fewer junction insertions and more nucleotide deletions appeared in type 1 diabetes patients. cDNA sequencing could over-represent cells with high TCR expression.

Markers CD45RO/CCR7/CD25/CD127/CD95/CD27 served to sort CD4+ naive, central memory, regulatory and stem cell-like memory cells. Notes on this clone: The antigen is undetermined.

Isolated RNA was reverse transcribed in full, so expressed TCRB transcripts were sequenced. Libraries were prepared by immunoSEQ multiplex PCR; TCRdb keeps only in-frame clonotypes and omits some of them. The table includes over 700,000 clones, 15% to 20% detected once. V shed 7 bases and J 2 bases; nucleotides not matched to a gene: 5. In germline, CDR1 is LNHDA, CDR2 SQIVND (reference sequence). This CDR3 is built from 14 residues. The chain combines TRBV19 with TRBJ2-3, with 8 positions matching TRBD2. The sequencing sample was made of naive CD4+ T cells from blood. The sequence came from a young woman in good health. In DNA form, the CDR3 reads TGTGCCAGTACCTCGGGAGGGCACACAGATACGCAGTATTTT. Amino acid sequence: CASTSGGHTDTQYF. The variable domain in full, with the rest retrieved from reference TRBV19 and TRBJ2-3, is DGGITQSPKYLFRKEGQNVTLSCEQNLNHDAMYWYRQDPGQGLRLIYYSQIVNDFQKGDIAEGYSVSREKKESFPLTVTSAQKNPTAFYLCASTSGGHTDTQYFGPGTRLTVL.